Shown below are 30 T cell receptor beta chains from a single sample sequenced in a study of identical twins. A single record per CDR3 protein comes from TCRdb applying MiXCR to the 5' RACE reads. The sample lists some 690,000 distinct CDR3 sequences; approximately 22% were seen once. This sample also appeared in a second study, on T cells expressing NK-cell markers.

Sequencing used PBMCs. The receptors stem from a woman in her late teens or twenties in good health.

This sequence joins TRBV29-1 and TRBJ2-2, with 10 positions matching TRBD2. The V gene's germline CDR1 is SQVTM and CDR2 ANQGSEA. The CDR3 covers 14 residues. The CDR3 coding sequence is TGCAGTGCCCGGAGCGGGGGGGCGGCCGGGGAGCTGTTTTTT. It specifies CSARSGGAAGELFF.

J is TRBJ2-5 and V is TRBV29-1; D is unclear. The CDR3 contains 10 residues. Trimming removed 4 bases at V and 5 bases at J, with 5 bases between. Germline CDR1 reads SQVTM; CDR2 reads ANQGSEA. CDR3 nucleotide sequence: TGCAGCGTTGGTCACGAGACCCAGTACTTC. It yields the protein CSVGHETQYF.

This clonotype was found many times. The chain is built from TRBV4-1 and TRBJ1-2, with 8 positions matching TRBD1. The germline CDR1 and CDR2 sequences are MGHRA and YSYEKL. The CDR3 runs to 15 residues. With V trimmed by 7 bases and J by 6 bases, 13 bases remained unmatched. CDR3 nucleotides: TGCGCCAGCAAGGGTCCCCGACAGGGGTTCAATGGCTACACCTTC. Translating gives CASKGPRQGFNGYTF.

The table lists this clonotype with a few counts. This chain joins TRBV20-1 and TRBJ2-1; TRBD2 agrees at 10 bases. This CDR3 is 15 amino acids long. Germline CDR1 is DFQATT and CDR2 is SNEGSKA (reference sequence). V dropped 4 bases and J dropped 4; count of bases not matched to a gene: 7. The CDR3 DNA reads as TGCAGTGCTAACCCCCTAGCGGGGGCTTACAATGAGCAGTTCTTC. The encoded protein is CSANPLAGAYNEQFF.

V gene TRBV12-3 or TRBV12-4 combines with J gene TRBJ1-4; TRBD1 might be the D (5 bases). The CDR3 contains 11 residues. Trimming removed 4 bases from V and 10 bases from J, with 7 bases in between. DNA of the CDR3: TGTGCCAGCAGTTGGGGGGGAAAACTGTTTTTT. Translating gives CASSWGGKLFF.

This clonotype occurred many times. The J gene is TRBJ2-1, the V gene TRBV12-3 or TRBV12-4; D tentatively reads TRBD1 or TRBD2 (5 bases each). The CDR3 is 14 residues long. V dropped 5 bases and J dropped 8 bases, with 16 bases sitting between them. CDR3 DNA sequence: TGTGCCAGCAGTCTCGGGGACCCCCCCCATGAGCAGTTCTTC. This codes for CASSLGDPPHEQFF.

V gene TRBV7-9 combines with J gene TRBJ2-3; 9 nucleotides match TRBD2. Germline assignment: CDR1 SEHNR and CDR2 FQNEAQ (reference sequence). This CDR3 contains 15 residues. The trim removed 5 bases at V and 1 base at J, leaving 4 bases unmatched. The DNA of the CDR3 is TGTGCCAGCAGCGGGGCGGGGGGGCGCACAGATACGCAGTATTTT. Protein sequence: CASSGAGGRTDTQYF.

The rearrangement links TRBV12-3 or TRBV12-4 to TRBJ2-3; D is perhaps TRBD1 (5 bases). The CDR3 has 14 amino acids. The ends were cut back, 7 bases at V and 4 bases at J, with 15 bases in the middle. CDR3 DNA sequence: TGTGCCAGCACCGCGACAGAACTTGCAGATACGCAGTATTTT. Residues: CASTATELADTQYF.

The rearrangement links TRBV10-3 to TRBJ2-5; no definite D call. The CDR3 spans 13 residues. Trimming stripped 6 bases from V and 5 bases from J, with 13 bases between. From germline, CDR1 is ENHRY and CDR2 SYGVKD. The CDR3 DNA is TGTGCCATCAGACTCGAGCGTAGGGAGACCCAGTACTTC. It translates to CAIRLERRETQYF.

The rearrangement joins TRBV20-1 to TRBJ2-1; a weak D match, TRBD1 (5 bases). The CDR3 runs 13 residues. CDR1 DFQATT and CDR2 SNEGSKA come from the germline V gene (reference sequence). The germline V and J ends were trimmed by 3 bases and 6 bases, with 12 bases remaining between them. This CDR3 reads CSASRRQGNEQFF. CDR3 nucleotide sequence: TGCAGTGCTAGTAGAAGGCAGGGCAATGAGCAGTTCTTC.

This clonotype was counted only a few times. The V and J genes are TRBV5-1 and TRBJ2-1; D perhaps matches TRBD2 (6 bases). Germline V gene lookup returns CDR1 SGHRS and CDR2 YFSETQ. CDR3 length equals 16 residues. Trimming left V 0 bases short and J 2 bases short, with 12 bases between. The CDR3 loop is CASSLARGEAYNEQFF. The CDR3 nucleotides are TGCGCCAGCAGCTTGGCGCGGGGCGAAGCCTACAATGAGCAGTTCTTC.

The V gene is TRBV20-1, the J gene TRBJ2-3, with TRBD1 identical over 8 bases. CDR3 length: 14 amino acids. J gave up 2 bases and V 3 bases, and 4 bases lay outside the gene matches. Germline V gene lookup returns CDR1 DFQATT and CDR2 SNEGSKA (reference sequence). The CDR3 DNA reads TGCAGTGCTAGTACAGGGGGTGACACAGATACGCAGTATTTT. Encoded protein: CSASTGGDTDTQYF.

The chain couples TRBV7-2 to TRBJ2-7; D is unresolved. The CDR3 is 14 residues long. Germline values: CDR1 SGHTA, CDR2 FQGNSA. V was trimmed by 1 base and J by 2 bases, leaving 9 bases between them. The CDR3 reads CASSLDITAYEQYF. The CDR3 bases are TGTGCCAGCAGCTTAGACATTACGGCCTACGAGCAGTACTTC.

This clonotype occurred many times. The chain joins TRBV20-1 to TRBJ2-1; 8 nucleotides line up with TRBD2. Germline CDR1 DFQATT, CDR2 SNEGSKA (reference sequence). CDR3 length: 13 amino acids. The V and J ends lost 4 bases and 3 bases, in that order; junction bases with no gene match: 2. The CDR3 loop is CSAKAGDYNEQFF. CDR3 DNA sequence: TGCAGTGCTAAAGCGGGGGACTACAATGAGCAGTTCTTC.

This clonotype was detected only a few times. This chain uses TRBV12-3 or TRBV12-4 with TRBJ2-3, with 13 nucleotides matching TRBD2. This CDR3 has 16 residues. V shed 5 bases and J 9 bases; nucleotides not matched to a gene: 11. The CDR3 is CASSKGLAGFSGTQYF. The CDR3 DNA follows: TGTGCCAGCAGTAAGGGACTAGCGGGGTTCTCAGGGACGCAGTATTTT.

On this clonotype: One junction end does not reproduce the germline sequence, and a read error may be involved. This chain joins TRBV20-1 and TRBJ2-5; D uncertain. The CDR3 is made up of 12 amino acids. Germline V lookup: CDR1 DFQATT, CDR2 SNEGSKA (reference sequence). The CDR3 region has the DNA TGCAGTGCTAGTTGGCTGGAAGAGATCCAGTACTTC. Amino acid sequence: CSASWLEEIQYF.

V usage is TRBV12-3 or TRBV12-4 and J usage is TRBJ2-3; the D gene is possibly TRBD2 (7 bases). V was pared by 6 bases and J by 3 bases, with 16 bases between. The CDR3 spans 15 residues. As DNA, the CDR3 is TGTGCCAGCAGACCGAGGGGGGGAGTGACAGATACGCAGTATTTT. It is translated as CASRPRGGVTDTQYF.

The CDR3 bases are TGCGCCAGCAGCCACGGGACAGGACAATATGGCTACACCTTC. This encodes CASSHGTGQYGYTF. This chain links TRBV4-3 with TRBJ1-2; 8 nucleotides agree with TRBD1. Germline CDR1 reads LGHNA; CDR2 reads YSLEER. This CDR3 contains 14 residues. Trimming cost V 3 bases and J 5 bases; bases outside gene matches: 5.

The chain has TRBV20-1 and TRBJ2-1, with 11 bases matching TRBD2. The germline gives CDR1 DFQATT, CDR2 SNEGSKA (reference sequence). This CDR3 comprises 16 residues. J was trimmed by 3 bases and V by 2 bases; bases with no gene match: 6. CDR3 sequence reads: CSARFRLAGIYNEQFF. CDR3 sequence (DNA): TGCAGTGCTAGATTTCGACTAGCGGGGATCTACAATGAGCAGTTCTTC.

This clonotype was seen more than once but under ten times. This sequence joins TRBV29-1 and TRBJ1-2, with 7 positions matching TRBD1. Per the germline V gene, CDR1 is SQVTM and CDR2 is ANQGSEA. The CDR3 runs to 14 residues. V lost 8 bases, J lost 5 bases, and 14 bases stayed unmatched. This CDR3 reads CSSAPAGTAYGYTF. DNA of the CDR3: TGCAGCTCCGCCCCCGCCGGGACAGCGTATGGCTACACCTTC.

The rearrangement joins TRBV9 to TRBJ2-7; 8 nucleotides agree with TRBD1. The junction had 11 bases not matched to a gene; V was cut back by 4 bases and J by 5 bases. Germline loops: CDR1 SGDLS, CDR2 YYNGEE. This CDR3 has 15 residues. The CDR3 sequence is CASSRDRGSGDEQYF. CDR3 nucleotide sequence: TGTGCCAGCAGCCGAGACAGGGGTTCGGGCGACGAGCAGTACTTC.

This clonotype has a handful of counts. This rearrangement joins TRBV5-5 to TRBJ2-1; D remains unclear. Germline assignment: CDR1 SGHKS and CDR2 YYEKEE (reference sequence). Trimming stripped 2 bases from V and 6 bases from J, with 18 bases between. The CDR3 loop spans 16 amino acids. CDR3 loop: CASSFDWGGSINEQFF. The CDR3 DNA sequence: TGTGCCAGCAGCTTCGATTGGGGTGGATCGATCAATGAGCAGTTCTTC.

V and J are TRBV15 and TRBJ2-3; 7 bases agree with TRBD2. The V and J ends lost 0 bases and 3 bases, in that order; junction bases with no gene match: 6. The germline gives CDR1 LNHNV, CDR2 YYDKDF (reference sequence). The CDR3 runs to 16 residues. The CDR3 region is CATSRDQERGTDTQYF. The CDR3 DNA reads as TGTGCCACCAGCAGAGATCAAGAGCGGGGTACAGATACGCAGTATTTT.

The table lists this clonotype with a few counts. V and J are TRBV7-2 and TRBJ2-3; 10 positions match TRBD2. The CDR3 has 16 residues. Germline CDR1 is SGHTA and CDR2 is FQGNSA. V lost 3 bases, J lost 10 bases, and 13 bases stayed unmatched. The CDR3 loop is CASSFSRAGGREAQYF. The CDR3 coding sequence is TGTGCCAGCAGCTTTTCCCGAGCGGGAGGGCGAGAGGCGCAGTATTTT.

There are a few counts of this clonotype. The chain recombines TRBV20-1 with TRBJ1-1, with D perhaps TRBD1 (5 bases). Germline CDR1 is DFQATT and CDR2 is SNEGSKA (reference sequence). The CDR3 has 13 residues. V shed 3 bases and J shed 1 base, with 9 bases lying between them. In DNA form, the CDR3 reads TGCAGTGCTAGTCAGACAGCGAACACTGAAGCTTTCTTT. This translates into CSASQTANTEAFF.

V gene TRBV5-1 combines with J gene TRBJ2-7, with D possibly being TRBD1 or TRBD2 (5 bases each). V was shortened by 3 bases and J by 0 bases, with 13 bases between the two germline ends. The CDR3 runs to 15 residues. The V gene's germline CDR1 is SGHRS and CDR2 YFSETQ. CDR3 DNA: TGCGCCAGCAGCTCGGTAGTGGGACCCTCCTACGAGCAGTACTTC. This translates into CASSSVVGPSYEQYF.

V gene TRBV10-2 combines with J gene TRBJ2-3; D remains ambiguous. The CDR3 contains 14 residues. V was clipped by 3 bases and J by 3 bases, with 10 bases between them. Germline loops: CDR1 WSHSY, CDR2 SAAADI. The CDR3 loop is CASSDNLRTDTQYF. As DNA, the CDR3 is TGCGCCAGCAGTGATAACCTGAGGACAGATACGCAGTATTTT.

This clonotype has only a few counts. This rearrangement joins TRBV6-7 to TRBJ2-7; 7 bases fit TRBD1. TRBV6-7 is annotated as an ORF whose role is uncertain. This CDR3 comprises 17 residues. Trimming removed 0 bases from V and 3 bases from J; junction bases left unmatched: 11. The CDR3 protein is CASSYSNGQGVLYEQYF. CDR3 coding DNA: TGTGCCAGCAGTTACTCGAATGGGCAGGGGGTTCTCTACGAGCAGTACTTC.

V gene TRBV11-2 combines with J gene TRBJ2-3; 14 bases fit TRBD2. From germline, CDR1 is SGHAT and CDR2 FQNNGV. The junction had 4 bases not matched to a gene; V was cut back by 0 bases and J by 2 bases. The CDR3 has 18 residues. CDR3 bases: TGTGCCAGCAGCTTAGAAGGGACTAGCGGGGGTGACACAGATACGCAGTATTTT. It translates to CASSLEGTSGGDTDTQYF.

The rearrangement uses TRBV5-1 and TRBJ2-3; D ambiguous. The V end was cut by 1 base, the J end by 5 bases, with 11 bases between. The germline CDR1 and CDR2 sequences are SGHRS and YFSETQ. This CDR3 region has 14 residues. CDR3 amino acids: CASSLNPTRDTQYF. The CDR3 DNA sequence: TGCGCCAGCAGCTTGAACCCCACACGAGATACGCAGTATTTT.